A single sample gave rise to the 17 T cell receptor beta chains below, sequenced in a study of blood T cell repertoires in COVID-19. The method was immunoSEQ multiplex PCR; TCRdb's version includes in-frame clones alone and lacks a portion of them. The sample lists about 140,000 clones; approximately 83% were seen once. The source material was peripheral blood. The receptors were gathered from a human donor in a cohort sampled during active COVID-19.

The chain uses TRBV7-3 and TRBJ2-1, with D possibly matching TRBD2 (6 bases). V was pared by 4 bases and J by 0 bases, with 10 bases between. The length of the CDR3 is 15 residues. From germline, CDR1 is SGHTA and CDR2 FQGTGA. CDR3 in DNA: TGTGCCAGCAGCTCACGGGGGAGCTCCTACAATGAGCAGTTCTTC. Translated, it gives CASSSRGSSYNEQFF.

The chain carries TRBV19 and TRBJ1-1; 8 bases are shared with TRBD1. The J segment lost 9 bases and the V segment lost 7 bases, leaving 10 bases of the junction unmatched. Germline V gene data show CDR1 as LNHDA and CDR2 as SQIVND (reference sequence). This CDR3 spans 13 amino acids. The CDR3 DNA reads as TGTGCCAGTACTGGCGGCAGGGGGCGACAAGCTTTCTTT. It specifies CASTGGRGRQAFF.

CDR3 residues: CASSQRETQYF. The CDR3 nucleotides are TGTGCCAGCAGCCAGCGGGAGACCCAGTACTTC. V and J are TRBV3-1 (or the pseudogene TRBV3-2) and TRBJ2-5; D uncertain. Deletions cut 3 bases from V and 5 bases from J, with 4 bases between. Germline lookup yields CDR1 LGHDT and CDR2 YNNKEL (reference sequence). The length of the CDR3 is 11 residues.

The chain recombines TRBV5-4 with TRBJ2-1; TRBD2 matches at 9 bases. With 0 bases clipped from V and 8 bases from J, the junction kept 3 bases outside the gene matches. This CDR3 contains 14 residues. CDR1 is SGHNT, CDR2 YYREEE, per germline (reference sequence). In nucleotides, the CDR3 is TGTGCCAGCAGCTTGGAATTAGCGGGAGATGAGCAGTTCTTC. It encodes CASSLELAGDEQFF.

The rearrangement links TRBV30 to TRBJ2-1; D unclear. The CDR3 extends over 16 amino acids. Looked up from germline, CDR1 is GTSNPN and CDR2 is SVGIG (reference sequence). Trimming removed 0 bases at V and 0 bases at J, with 12 bases between. The CDR3 reads CAWSVRVAFSYNEQFF. The CDR3 DNA sequence: TGTGCCTGGAGTGTACGGGTGGCGTTCTCCTACAATGAGCAGTTCTTC.

Concerning this clone itself: Germline and junction disagree at one end, which may indicate a read error. This chain uses TRBV7-3 with TRBJ1-1; the match to TRBD1 covers 8 bases. CDR3 length equals 10 residues. Germline V gene sequence: CDR1 SGHTA, CDR2 FQGTGA. CDR3 coding DNA: TGTGCCAGCAGCGCCTTCAGGGGGCCCTTT. Translated, it gives CASSAFRGPF. The whole variable domain, remainder taken from reference TRBV7-3 and TRBJ1-1, is GAGVSQTPSNKVTEKGKYVELRCDPISGHTALYWYRQSLGQGPEFLIYFQGTGAADDSGLPNDRFFAVRPEGSVSTLKIQRTERGDSAVYLCASSAFRGPFGQGTRLTVV.

The rearrangement uses TRBV5-1 and TRBJ2-7, with 7 bases matching TRBD2. CDR1 and CDR2 (germline): SGHRS, YFSETQ. The CDR3 sequence is 14 residues long. J gave up 2 bases and V 4 bases, and 6 bases lay outside the gene matches. Here the CDR3 DNA reads TGCGCCAGCAGCCTGGGGACTATTACCTACGAGCAGTACTTC. Translating gives CASSLGTITYEQYF.

V usage is TRBV6-5 and J usage is TRBJ1-2, with no clear D. The CDR3 loop spans 16 amino acids. The germline CDR1 and CDR2 sequences are MNHEY and SVGAGI. Trimming removed 2 bases at V and 0 bases at J, with 13 bases between. The CDR3 DNA reads TGTGCCAGCAGTTACCAGTACCAGAACCCTAACTATGGCTACACCTTC. It translates to CASSYQYQNPNYGYTF.

The chain is built from TRBV28 and TRBJ2-2; weak D call: TRBD1 (6 bases). The CDR3 covers 18 residues. V lost 7 bases and J lost 2, with 23 bases in between. CDR1 and CDR2 (germline): MDHEN, SYDVKM. Here the CDR3 reads CASTLTSGQGLNTGELFF. CDR3 DNA: TGTGCCAGCACTCTAACCTCGGGGCAGGGGTTAAACACCGGGGAGCTGTTTTTT.

This chain joins TRBV9 and TRBJ2-1; 11 bases line up with TRBD2. CDR3 size: 14 residues. The V gene end was trimmed by 2 bases and the J gene end by 7 bases; junction bases not matched to a gene: 2. The germline V gene has CDR1 SGDLS and CDR2 YYNGEE. The CDR3 here is CASSVSGRGNEQFF. DNA of the CDR3: TGTGCCAGCAGCGTTAGCGGGAGGGGAAATGAGCAGTTCTTC.

This chain links TRBV21-1 with TRBJ2-2; the table gives TRBD2 as D, unverified against the DNA. TRBV21-1 is labeled a pseudogene. The CDR3 loop spans 10 amino acids. CDR3 nucleotide sequence: TGTGCCAGCAGCCTCGGGGAGCTGTTTTTT. It encodes CASSLGELFF.

V and J are TRBV2 and TRBJ2-2, with D perhaps matching TRBD2 (5 bases). The V end lost 3 bases, the J end lost 8 bases, and 10 bases lay between the germline ends. The germline V gene has CDR1 SNHLY and CDR2 FYNNEI. This CDR3 has 13 residues. The CDR3 sequence: CASSDWGAGELFF. The CDR3 DNA follows: TGTGCCAGCAGTGATTGGGGAGCTGGGGAGCTGTTTTTT.

The rearrangement links TRBV13 to TRBJ1-1; D is perhaps TRBD1 (5 bases). Trimming pared 1 base from V and 5 bases from J, leaving 11 bases between. CDR3 length equals 14 residues. The germline V gene has CDR1 PRHDT and CDR2 FYEKMQ (reference sequence). The CDR3, as DNA: TGTGCCAGCAGCTTAGTGCCACGGGGGACTGAAGCTTTCTTT. Translated, it gives CASSLVPRGTEAFF.

This chain links TRBV6-5 with TRBJ2-7, with D possibly TRBD1 on 8 matching bases. The CDR3 is 14 residues long. The germline V and J ends were trimmed by 4 bases and 2 bases, with 12 bases remaining between them. Germline V lookup: CDR1 MNHEY, CDR2 SVGAGI. CDR3 nucleotides: TGTGCCAGCAGTTCCACAGGGGGGGCCTACGAGCAGTACTTC. The encoded protein is CASSSTGGAYEQYF.

This chain links TRBV19 with TRBJ2-7; TRBD1 matches 8 bases. Per germline, CDR1 LNHDA and CDR2 SQIVND (reference sequence). This CDR3 has 12 residues. Trimming removed 10 bases from V and 6 bases from J; junction bases left unmatched: 8. The CDR3 loop is CATRQGIGEQYF. Written as DNA, the CDR3 is TGTGCCACCCGACAGGGGATAGGCGAGCAGTACTTC.

The sample holds a few counts of this clone. CDR3 region: CASSYTGYPPYEQYF. Written as DNA, the CDR3 is TGTGCCAGCAGTTACACGGGGTATCCCCCCTACGAGCAGTACTTC. The rearrangement joins TRBV6-2 or TRBV6-3 to TRBJ2-7, with D perhaps matching TRBD2 (5 bases). The germline gives CDR1 MNHEY, CDR2 SVGEGT. The V gene lost 2 bases and the J gene lost 2 bases, with 13 bases spanning the gap. CDR3 length: 15 residues.

The chain recombines TRBV30 with TRBJ1-1; 8 positions match TRBD1. This CDR3 has 16 residues. The germline CDR1 and CDR2 sequences are GTSNPN and SVGIG (reference sequence). J was trimmed by 2 bases and V by 3 bases; bases with no gene match: 11. CDR3 sequence (DNA): TGTGCCTGGAGGAATCGGGCAGGGGGCGTAAACACTGAAGCTTTCTTT. Protein sequence: CAWRNRAGGVNTEAFF.